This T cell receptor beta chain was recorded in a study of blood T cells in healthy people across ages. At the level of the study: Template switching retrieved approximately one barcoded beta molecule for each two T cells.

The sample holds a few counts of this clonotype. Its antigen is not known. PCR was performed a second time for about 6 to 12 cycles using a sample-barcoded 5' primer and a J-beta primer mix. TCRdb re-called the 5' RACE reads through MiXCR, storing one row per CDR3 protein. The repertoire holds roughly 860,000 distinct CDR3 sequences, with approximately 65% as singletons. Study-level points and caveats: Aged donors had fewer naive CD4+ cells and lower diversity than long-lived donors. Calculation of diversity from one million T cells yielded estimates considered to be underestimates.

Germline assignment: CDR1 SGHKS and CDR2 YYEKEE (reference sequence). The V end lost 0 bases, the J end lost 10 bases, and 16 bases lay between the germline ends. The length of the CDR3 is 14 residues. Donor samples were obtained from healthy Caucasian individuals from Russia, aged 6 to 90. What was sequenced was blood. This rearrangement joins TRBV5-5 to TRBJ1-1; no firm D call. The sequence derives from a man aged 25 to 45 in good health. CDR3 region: CASSLEGRTLGAFF. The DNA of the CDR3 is TGTGCCAGCAGCTTGGAGGGCCGCACCCTCGGAGCTTTCTTT.